One sample yielded the 5 T cell receptor beta chains listed below, sequenced in a study of blood T cells in healthy people across ages. The authors ran a second PCR of about 6 to 11 cycles using a sample-barcoded 5' primer and a J-beta primer mix. TCRdb recomputed calls from the 5' RACE reads with MiXCR, one row per CDR3 protein. The sample has roughly 720,000 distinct CDR3 sequences, less than 70% seen once. The sample comprised blood. The receptors stem from a man older than 75 in good health.

The sample holds a few counts of this clonotype. The J gene is TRBJ1-4, the V gene TRBV7-6; 9 positions match TRBD1. Germline loops: CDR1 SGHVS, CDR2 FNYEAQ. CDR3 size: 14 residues. The junction had 4 bases not matched to a gene; V was cut back by 4 bases and J by 7 bases. The CDR3 DNA is TGTGCCAGCAGCTCAACGGGACAGGGTGAAAAACTGTTTTTT. Translated, it gives CASSSTGQGEKLFF. Full variable domain (remainder filled in from reference TRBV7-6 and TRBJ1-4): GAGVSQSPRYKVTKRGQDVALRCDPISGHVSLYWYRQALGQGPEFLTYFNYEAQQDKSGLPNDRFSAERPEGSISTLTIQRTEQRDSAMYRCASSSTGQGEKLFFGSGTQLSVL.

The chain links TRBV28 to TRBJ2-3, with 7 bases identical to TRBD1. The CDR3 is made up of 14 amino acids. V trimming: 3 bases; J trimming: 14 bases; junction bases outside the gene matches: 14. Germline V CDR1 and CDR2: MDHEN, SYDVKM. The CDR3 here is CASSLRQGHRYAYF. CDR3 nucleotides: TGTGCCAGCAGTTTGAGACAGGGTCACAGATACGCGTATTTT.

DNA of the CDR3: TGTGCCAGCAGTTACTCCGGGGGGCGGAATCAGCCCCAGCATTTT. It encodes CASSYSGGRNQPQHF. V and J are TRBV6-5 and TRBJ1-5; tentative D call: TRBD1 (6 bases). The CDR3 extends over 15 amino acids. The germline V and J ends were trimmed by 0 bases and 4 bases, with 10 bases remaining between them. The V gene's germline CDR1 is MNHEY and CDR2 SVGAGI.

V usage is TRBV9 and J usage is TRBJ2-7; TRBD2 matches at 8 bases. After removal of 3 bases from V and 4 bases from J, the junction contained 9 bases not matched to a gene. The CDR3 totals 15 residues. Germline loops: CDR1 SGDLS, CDR2 YYNGEE. In nucleotides, the CDR3 is TGTGCCAGCAGCGCCGGGACTAGAGGTTTGTACGAGCAGTACTTC. It encodes CASSAGTRGLYEQYF.

The V and J genes are TRBV20-1 and TRBJ2-5, with D possibly TRBD2 on 5 matching bases. The CDR3 length is 16 residues. Germline V CDR1 and CDR2: DFQATT, SNEGSKA (reference sequence). V was clipped by 6 bases and J by 4 bases, with 24 bases between them. The CDR3 sequence: CSAQTGGPDVGETQYF. The DNA for the CDR3 is TGCAGTGCACAGACGGGCGGGCCGGATGTTGGAGAGACCCAGTACTTC.